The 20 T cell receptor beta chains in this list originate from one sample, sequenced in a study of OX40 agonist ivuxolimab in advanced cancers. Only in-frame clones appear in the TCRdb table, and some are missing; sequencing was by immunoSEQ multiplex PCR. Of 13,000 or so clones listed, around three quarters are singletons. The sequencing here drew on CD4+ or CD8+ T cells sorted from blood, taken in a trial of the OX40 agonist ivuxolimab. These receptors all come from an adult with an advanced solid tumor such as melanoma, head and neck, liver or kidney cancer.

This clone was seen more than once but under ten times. The CDR3 sequence: CASSTQLDRFYGYTF. DNA for the CDR3: TGTGCCAGTAGTACCCAACTCGACAGGTTCTATGGCTACACCTTC. V usage is TRBV19 and J usage is TRBJ1-2; the D gene is possibly TRBD1 (6 bases). The V end was cut by 4 bases, the J end by 4 bases, with 16 bases between. The CDR3 contains 15 residues. Germline lookup yields CDR1 LNHDA and CDR2 SQIVND (reference sequence).

CDR3 nucleotides: TGTGCCAGCAGTGAGCTAGCACCAACCTACGAGCAGTACTTC. This codes for CASSELAPTYEQYF. The chain links TRBV2 to TRBJ2-7; D perhaps matches TRBD2 (5 bases). The CDR3 has 14 residues. V was clipped by 3 bases and J by 2 bases, with 11 bases between them. Germline CDR1 and CDR2: SNHLY and FYNNEI.

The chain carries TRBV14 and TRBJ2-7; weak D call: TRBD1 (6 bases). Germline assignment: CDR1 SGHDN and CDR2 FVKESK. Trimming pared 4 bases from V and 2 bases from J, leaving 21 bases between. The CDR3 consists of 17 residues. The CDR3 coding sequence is TGTGCCAGCAGCCCGACCCAAACAGGGACCCTACCCTACGAGCAGTACTTC. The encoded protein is CASSPTQTGTLPYEQYF.

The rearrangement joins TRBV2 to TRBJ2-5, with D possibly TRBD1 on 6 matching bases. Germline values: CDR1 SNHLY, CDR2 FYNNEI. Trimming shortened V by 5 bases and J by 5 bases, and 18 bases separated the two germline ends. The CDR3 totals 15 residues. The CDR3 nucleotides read TGTGCCAGCAGTTCTCCGGGACAAGGATGGGAGACCCAGTACTTC. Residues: CASSSPGQGWETQYF.

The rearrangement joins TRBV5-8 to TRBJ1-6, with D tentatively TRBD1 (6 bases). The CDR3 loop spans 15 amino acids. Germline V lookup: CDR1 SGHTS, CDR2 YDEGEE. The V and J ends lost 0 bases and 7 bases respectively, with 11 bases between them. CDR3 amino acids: CASSLGGQLNSPLHF. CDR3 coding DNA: TGTGCCAGCAGCTTGGGTGGACAGTTAAATTCACCCCTCCACTTT.

The CDR3 is CASSAQGTHGYTF. Here the CDR3 DNA reads TGTGCCAGCAGTGCACAGGGGACCCATGGCTACACCTTC. V usage is TRBV6-5 and J usage is TRBJ1-2, with 7 positions matching TRBD1. Germline V lookup: CDR1 MNHEY, CDR2 SVGAGI. The CDR3 is 13 residues long. V shed 5 bases and J 6 bases; nucleotides not matched to a gene: 6.

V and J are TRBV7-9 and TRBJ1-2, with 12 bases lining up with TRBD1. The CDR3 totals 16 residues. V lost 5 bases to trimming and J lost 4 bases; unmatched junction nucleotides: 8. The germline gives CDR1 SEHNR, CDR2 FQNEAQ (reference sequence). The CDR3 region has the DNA TGTGCCAGCAGCCCTCGGGACAGGGGGCAGGGCTATGGCTACACCTTC. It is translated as CASSPRDRGQGYGYTF.

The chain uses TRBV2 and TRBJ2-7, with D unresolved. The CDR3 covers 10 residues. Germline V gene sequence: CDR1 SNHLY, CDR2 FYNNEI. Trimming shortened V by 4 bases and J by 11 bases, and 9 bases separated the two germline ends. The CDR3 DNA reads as TGTGCCAGCAGTGGGGATGTGGAGTACTTC. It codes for CASSGDVEYF.

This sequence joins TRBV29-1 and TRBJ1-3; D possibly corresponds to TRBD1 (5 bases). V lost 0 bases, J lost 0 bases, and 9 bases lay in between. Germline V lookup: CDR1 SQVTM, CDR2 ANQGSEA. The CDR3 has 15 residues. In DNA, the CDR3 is TGCAGCGTTGAAGATGGGGCAGTCTCTGGAAACACCATATATTTT. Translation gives CSVEDGAVSGNTIYF.

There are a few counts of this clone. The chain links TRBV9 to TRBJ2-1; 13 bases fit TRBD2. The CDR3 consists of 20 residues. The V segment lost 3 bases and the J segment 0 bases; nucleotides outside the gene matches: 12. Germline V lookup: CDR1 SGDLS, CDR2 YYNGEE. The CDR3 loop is CASSAEGGLAGLSSYNEQFF. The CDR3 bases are TGTGCCAGCAGCGCCGAGGGGGGACTAGCGGGATTGAGCTCCTACAATGAGCAGTTCTTC.

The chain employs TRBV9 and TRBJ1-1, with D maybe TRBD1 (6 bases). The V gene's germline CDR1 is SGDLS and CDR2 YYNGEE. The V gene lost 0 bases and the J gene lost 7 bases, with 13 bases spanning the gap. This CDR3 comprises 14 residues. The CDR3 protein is CASSVAGGGYEAFF. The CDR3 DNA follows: TGTGCCAGCAGCGTAGCGGGAGGGGGTTATGAAGCTTTCTTT.

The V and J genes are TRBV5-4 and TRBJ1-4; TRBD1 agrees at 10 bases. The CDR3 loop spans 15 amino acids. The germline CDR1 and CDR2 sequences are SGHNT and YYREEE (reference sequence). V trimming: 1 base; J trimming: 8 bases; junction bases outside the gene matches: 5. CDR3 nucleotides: TGTGCCAGCAGCTTGAGGGGACAGGGGCGAGAAAAACTGTTTTTT. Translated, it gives CASSLRGQGREKLFF.

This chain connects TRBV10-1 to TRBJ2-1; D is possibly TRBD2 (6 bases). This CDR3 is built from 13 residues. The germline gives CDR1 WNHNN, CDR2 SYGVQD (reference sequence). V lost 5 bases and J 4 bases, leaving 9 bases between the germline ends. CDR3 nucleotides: TGCGCCAGCAGTCGGGACTGGTACAATGAGCAGTTCTTC. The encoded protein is CASSRDWYNEQFF.

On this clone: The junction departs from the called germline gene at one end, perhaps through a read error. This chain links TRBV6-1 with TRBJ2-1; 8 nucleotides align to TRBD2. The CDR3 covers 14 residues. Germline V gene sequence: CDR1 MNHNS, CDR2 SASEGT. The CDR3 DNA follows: TGTGCCACCGGAGGGACTAGTCGTGGCAATGAGCTGTTCTTC. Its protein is CATGGTSRGNELFF.

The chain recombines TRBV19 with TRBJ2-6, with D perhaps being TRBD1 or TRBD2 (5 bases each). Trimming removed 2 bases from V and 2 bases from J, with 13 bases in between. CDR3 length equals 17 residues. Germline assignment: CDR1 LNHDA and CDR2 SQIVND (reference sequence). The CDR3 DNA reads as TGTGCCAGTAGTATACCACGGGGCGGCACTGGGGCCAACGTCCTGACTTTC. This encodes CASSIPRGGTGANVLTF.

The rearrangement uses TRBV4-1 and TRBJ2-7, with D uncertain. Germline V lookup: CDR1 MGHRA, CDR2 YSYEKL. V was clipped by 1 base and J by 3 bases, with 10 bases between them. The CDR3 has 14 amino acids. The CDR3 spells CASSQVNGIYEQYF. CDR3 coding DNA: TGCGCCAGCAGCCAAGTGAACGGTATCTACGAGCAGTACTTC.

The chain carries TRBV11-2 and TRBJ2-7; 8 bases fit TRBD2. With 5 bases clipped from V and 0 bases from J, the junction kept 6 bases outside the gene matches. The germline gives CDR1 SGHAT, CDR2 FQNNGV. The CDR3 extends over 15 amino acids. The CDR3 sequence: CASSLLLAGSYEQYF. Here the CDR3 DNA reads TGTGCCAGCAGCCTTCTGCTAGCGGGCTCCTACGAGCAGTACTTC.

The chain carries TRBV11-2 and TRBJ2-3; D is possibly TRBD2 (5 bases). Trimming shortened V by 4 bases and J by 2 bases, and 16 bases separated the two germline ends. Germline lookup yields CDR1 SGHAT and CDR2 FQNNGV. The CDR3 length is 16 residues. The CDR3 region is CASSSGLLTITDTQYF. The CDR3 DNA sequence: TGTGCCAGCAGCTCTGGACTTCTCACGATCACAGATACGCAGTATTTT.

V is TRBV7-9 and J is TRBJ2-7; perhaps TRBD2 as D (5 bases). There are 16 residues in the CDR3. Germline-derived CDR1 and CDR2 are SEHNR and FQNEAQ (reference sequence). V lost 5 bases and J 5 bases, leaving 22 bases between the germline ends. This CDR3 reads CASSQMGKRAFDEQYF. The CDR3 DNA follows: TGTGCCAGCAGCCAGATGGGAAAGAGGGCCTTCGACGAGCAGTACTTC.

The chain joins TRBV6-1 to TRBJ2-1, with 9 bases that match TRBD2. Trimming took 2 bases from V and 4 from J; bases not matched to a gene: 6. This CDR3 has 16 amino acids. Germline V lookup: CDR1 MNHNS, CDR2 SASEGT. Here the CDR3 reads CASSERGLAVYNEQFF. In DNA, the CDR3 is TGTGCCAGCAGTGAAAGGGGACTAGCAGTATACAATGAGCAGTTCTTC.